This TCR beta chain is drawn from a study of vaccination effects on CD4 cells after COVID-19. This clone was observed a handful of times. What it recognizes is unknown. CDR1 SGHTA and CDR2 FQGNSA come from the germline V gene. V was pared by 5 bases and J by 1 base, with 17 bases between. The CDR3 is made up of 16 amino acids. Sequencing followed a ViraFEST assay step that expanded antigen-specific CD4+ T cells with viral peptide pools. With roughly 10 days of culture completed, CD4+ T cells were isolated. Two-dose BNT162b2 or mRNA-1273 vaccination was given to participants. Measured with immunoSEQ multiplex PCR; TCRdb has only the in-frame clones, and not every one. The sample records about 32,000 clones, 72% being singletons.

This TCR derives from a human donor who received a COVID-19 vaccine. The genes are TRBV7-2 and TRBJ1-1, with a weak D call TRBD1 (5 bases). The sample here was CD4+ T cells from PBMCs cultured with HCoV-229E spike peptides, taken after COVID-19 vaccination. The chain's CDR3 is CASSPWAGSGNTEAFF. As DNA, the CDR3 is TGTGCCAGCAGCCCTTGGGCAGGGTCGGGGAACACTGAAGCTTTCTTT.